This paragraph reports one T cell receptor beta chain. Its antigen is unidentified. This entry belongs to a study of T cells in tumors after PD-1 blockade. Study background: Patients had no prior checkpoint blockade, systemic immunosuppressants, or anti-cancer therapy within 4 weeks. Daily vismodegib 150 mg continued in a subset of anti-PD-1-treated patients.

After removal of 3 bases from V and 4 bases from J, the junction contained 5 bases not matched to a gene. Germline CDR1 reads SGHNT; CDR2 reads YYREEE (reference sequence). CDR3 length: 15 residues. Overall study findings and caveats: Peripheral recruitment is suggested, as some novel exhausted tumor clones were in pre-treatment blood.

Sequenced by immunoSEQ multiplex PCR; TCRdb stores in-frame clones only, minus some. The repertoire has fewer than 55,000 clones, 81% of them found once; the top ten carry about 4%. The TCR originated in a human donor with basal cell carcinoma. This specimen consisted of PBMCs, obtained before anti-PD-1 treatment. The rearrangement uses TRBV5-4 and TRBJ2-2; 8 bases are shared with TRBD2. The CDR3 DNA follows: TGTGCCAGCAGCTCCCTTAGCGGGGTCACCGGGGAGCTGTTTTTT. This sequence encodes CASSSLSGVTGELFF.